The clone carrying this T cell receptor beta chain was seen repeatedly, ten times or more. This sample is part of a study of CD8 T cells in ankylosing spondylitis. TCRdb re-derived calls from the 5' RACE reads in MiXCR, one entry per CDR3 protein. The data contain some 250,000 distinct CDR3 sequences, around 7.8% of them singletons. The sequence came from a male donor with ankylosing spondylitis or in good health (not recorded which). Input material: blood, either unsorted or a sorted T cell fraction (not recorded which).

CDR3 DNA: TGTGCCAGCAGCTCTACCGACAGGGGGAACACCGGGGAGCTGTTTTTT. Translated, it gives CASSSTDRGNTGELFF. The genes are TRBV7-8 and TRBJ2-2; 8 bases are a match to TRBD1. With V trimmed by 4 bases and J by 1 base, 5 bases remained unmatched. The CDR3 has 16 residues. Germline loops: CDR1 SGHVS, CDR2 FQNEAQ.